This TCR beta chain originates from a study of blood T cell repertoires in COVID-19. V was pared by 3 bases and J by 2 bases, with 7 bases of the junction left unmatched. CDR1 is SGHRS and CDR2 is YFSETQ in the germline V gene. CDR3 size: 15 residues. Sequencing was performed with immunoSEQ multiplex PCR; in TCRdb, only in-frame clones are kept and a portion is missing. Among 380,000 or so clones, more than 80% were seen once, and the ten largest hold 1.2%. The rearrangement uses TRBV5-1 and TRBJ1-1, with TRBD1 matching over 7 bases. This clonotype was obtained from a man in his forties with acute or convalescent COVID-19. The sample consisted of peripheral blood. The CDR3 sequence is CASSSNRGLNTEAFF. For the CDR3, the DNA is TGCGCCAGCAGCTCAAACAGGGGCCTTAACACTGAAGCTTTCTTT.